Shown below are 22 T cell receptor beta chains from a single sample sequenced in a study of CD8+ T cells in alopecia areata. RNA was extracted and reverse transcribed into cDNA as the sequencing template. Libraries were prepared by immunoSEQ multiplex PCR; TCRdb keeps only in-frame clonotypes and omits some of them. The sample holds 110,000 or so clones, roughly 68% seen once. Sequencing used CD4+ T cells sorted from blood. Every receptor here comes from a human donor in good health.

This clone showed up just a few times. The DNA of the CDR3 is TGTGCCAGCCACCTCCGGGACCTCACCGGGGAGCTGTTTTTT. This codes for CASHLRDLTGELFF. The chain links TRBV2 to TRBJ2-2, with D possibly being TRBD1 or TRBD2 (5 bases each). The V gene lost 8 bases and the J gene lost 4 bases, with 14 bases spanning the gap. Germline V gives CDR1 SNHLY, CDR2 FYNNEI. This CDR3 region has 14 residues.

Here the CDR3 reads CASSQVEHNEQFF. In DNA, the CDR3 is TGCGCCAGCAGCCAAGTTGAGCACAATGAGCAGTTCTTC. The chain has TRBV4-1 and TRBJ2-1; D is unclear. CDR1 and CDR2 (germline): MGHRA, YSYEKL. The CDR3 runs 13 residues. Deletions cut 1 base from V and 5 bases from J, with 6 bases between.

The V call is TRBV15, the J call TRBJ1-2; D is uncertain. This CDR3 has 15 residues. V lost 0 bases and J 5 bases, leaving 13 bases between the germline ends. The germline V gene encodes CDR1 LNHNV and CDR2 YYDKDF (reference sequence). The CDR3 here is CATSRDFVQLYGYTF. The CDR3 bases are TGTGCCACCAGCAGAGATTTCGTACAGTTATATGGCTACACCTTC.

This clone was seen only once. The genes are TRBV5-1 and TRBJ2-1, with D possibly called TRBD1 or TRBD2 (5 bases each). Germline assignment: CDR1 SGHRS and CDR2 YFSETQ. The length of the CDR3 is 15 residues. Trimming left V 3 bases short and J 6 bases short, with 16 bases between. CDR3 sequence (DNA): TGCGCCAGCAGCTACCCCGGGGCCGGTTCCAATGAGCAGTTCTTC. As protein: CASSYPGAGSNEQFF.

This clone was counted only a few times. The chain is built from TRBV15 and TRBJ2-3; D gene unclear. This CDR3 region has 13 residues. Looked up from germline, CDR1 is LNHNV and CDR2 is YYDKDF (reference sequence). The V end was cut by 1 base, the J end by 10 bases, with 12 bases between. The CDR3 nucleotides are TGTGCCACCAGCAGAGTTGGAGACGGTGCGCAGTATTTT. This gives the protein CATSRVGDGAQYF. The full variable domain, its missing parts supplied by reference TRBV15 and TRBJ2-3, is DAMVIQNPRYQVTQFGKPVTLSCSQTLNHNVMYWYQQKSSQAPKLLFHYYDKDFNNEADTPDNFQSRRPNTSFCFLDIRSPGLGDTAMYLCATSRVGDGAQYFGPGTRLTVL.

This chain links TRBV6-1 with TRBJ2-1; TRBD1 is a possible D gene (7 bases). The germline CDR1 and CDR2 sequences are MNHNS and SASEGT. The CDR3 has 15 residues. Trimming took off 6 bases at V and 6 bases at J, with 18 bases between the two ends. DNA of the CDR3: TGTGCCAGCAGCGAGAGACAGGGAGGTTTCAATGAGCAGTTCTTC. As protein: CASSERQGGFNEQFF.

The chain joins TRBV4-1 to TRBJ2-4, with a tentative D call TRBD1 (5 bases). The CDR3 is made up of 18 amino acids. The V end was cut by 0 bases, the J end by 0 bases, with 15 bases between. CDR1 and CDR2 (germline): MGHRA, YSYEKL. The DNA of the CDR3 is TGCGCCAGCAGCCAAGAGACATCTGTAGGGGTAGCCAAAAACATTCAGTACTTC. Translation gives CASSQETSVGVAKNIQYF.

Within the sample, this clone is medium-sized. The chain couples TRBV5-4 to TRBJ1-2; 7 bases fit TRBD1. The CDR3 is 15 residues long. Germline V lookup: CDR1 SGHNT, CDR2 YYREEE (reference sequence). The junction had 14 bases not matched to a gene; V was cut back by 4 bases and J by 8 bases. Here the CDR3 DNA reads TGTGCCAGCAGCCGTACCCTCGACAGGGCTGGGGGCTACACCTTC. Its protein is CASSRTLDRAGGYTF.

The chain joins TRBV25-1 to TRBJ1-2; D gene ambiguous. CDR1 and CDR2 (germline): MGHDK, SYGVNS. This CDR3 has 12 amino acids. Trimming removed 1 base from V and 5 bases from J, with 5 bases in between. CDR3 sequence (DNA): TGTGCCAGCAGTGAATGGATTTATGGCTACACCTTC. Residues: CASSEWIYGYTF.

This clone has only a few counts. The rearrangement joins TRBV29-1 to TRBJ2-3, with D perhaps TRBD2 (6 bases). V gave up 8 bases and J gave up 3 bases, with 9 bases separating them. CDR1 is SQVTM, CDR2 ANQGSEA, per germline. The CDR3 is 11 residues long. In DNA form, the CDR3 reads TGCAGCCTCCGGGGGACAGATACGCAGTATTTT. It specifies CSLRGTDTQYF.

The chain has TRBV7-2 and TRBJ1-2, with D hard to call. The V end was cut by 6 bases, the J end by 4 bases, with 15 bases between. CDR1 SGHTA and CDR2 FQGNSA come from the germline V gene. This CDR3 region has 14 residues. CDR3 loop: CASRYQAASYGYTF. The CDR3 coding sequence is TGTGCCAGCAGGTACCAGGCAGCATCCTATGGCTACACCTTC.

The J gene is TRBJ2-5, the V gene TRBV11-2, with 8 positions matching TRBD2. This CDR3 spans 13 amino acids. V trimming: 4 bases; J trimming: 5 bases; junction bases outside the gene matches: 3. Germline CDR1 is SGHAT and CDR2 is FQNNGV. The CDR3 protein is CASSSGLAETQYF. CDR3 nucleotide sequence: TGTGCCAGCAGCTCCGGACTAGCCGAGACCCAGTACTTC.

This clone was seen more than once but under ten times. The CDR3, as DNA: TGTGCCTGGAGGGACACGAACACCGGGGAGCTGTTTTTT. Protein sequence: CAWRDTNTGELFF. V usage is TRBV30 and J usage is TRBJ2-2; D possibly corresponds to TRBD1 (5 bases). Trimming removed 3 bases from V and 0 bases from J, with 5 bases in between. The CDR3 consists of 13 residues. Germline CDR1 reads GTSNPN; CDR2 reads SVGIG (reference sequence).

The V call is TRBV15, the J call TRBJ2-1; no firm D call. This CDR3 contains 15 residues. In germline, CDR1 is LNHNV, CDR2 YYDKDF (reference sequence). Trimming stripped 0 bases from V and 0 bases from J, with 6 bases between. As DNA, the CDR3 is TGTGCCACCAGCAGAGATACTGGCTCCTACAATGAGCAGTTCTTC. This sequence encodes CATSRDTGSYNEQFF.

DNA of the CDR3: TGTGCCAGCCGGCGGGGCCCCAACTATGGCTACACCTTC. Encoded protein: CASRRGPNYGYTF. The genes are TRBV27 and TRBJ1-2; D may be TRBD1 (5 bases). CDR1 and CDR2 (germline): MNHEY, SMNVEV (reference sequence). V dropped 8 bases and J dropped 2 bases, with 12 bases sitting between them. The CDR3 runs to 13 residues.

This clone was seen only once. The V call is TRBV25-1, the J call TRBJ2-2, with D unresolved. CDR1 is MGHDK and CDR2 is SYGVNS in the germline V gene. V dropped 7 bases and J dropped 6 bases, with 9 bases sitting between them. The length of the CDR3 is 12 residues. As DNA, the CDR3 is TGTGCCAGCAAGGAAATAGCCGGGGAGCTGTTTTTT. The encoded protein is CASKEIAGELFF. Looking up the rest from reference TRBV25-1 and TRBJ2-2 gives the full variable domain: EADIYQTPRYLVIGTGKKITLECSQTMGHDKMYWYQQDPGMELHLIHYSYGVNSTEKGDLSSESTVSRIRTEHFPLTLESARPSHTSQYLCASKEIAGELFFGEGSRLTVL.

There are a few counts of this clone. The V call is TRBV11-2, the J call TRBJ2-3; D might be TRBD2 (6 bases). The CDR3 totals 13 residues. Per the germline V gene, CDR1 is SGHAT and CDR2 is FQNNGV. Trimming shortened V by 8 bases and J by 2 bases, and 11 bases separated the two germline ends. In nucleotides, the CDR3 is TGTGCCAGCGGGGAGGATAACACAGATACGCAGTATTTT. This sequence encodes CASGEDNTDTQYF. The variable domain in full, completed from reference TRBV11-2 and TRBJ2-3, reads EAGVAQSPRYKIIEKRQSVAFWCNPISGHATLYWYQQILGQGPKLLIQFQNNGVVDDSQLPKDRFSAERLKGVDSTLKIQPAKLEDSAVYLCASGEDNTDTQYFGPGTRLTVL.

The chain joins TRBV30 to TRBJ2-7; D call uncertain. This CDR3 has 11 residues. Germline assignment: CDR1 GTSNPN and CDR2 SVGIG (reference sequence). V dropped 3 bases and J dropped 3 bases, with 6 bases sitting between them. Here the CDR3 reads CAWSKYYEQYF. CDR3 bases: TGTGCCTGGAGCAAGTACTACGAGCAGTACTTC.

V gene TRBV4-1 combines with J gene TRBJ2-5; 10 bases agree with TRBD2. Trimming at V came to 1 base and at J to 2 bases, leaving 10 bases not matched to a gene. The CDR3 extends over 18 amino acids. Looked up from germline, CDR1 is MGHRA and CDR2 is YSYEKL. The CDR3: CASSQVIQRGGFQETQYF. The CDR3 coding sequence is TGCGCCAGCAGCCAAGTCATTCAGCGGGGGGGTTTTCAAGAGACCCAGTACTTC.

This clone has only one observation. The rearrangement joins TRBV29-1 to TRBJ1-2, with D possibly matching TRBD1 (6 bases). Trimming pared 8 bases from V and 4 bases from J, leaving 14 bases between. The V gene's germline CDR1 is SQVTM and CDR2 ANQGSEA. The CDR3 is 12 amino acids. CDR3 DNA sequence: TGCAGCCTGGGGGGGGCTGGCTATGGCTACACCTTC. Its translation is CSLGGAGYGYTF.

The CDR3 region is CASSFRGFETQYF. The CDR3 nucleotides are TGTGCCAGCAGTTTTAGGGGCTTTGAGACCCAGTACTTC. The V gene is TRBV27, the J gene TRBJ2-5; possibly TRBD1 for D (5 bases). The germline gives CDR1 MNHEY, CDR2 SMNVEV (reference sequence). The CDR3 is 13 residues long. The V end lost 3 bases, the J end lost 5 bases, and 10 bases lay between the germline ends.

The CDR3 sequence: CASTRQGEGETQYF. The CDR3 DNA follows: TGTGCCAGCACCAGACAGGGAGAAGGAGAGACCCAGTACTTC. The rearrangement joins TRBV9 to TRBJ2-5; 7 nucleotides align to TRBD1. V lost 6 bases to trimming and J lost 4 bases; unmatched junction nucleotides: 9. The length of the CDR3 is 14 residues. Germline V lookup: CDR1 SGDLS, CDR2 YYNGEE.